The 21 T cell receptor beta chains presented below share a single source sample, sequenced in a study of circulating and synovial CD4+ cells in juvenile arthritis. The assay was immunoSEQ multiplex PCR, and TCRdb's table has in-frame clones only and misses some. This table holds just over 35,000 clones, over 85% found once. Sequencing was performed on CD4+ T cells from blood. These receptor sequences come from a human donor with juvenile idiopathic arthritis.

The CDR3 loop reads CATSSKASGGADTQYF. The CDR3 DNA sequence: TGTGCCACCAGCAGTAAAGCTAGCGGGGGGGCAGATACGCAGTATTTT. The V call is TRBV15, the J call TRBJ2-3; 12 bases map to TRBD2. V was pared by 3 bases and J by 4 bases, with 5 bases of the junction left unmatched. The CDR3 length is 16 residues. Germline V gene sequence: CDR1 LNHNV, CDR2 YYDKDF (reference sequence).

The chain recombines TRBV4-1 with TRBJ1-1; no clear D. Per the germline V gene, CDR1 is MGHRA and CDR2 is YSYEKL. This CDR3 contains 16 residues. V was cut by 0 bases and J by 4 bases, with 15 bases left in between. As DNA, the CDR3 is TGCGCCAGCAGCCAAGATGCGGGGAGGAGTGGCACTGAAGCTTTCTTT. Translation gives CASSQDAGRSGTEAFF.

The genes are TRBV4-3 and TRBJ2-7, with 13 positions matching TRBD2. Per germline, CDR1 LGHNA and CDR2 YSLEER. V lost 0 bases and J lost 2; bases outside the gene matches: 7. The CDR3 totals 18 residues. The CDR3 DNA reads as TGCGCCAGCAGCCAAGAAGTGGGACTAGCGGGGCCTACCTACGAGCAGTACTTC. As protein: CASSQEVGLAGPTYEQYF.

The CDR3 sequence: CASSVGQGTDTQYF. The CDR3 DNA reads as TGTGCCAGCAGCGTAGGACAGGGCACAGATACGCAGTATTTT. This chain connects TRBV9 to TRBJ2-3; a weak D match, TRBD1 (6 bases). The CDR3 contains 14 residues. V dropped 0 bases and J dropped 1 base, with 6 bases sitting between them. CDR1 is SGDLS, CDR2 YYNGEE, per germline.

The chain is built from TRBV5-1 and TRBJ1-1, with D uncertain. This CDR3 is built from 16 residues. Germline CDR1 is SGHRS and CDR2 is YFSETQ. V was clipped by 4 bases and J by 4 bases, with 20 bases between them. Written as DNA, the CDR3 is TGCGCCAGCAGCCGGGAAGGTAATCCTGTTGGCACTGAAGCTTTCTTT. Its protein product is CASSREGNPVGTEAFF.

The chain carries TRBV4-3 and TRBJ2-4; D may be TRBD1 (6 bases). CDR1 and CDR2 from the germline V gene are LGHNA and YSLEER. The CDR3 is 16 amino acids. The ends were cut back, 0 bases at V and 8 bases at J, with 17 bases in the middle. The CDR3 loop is CASSQDLLQGGDIQYF. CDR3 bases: TGCGCCAGCAGCCAAGATTTATTACAGGGTGGGGACATTCAGTACTTC.

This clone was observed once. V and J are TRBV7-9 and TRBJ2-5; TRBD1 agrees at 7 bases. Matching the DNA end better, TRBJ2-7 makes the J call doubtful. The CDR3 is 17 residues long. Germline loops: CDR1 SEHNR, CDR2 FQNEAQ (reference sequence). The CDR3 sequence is CASSTFGQEPFSYEQYF. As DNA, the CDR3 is TGTGCCAGCAGCACCTTTGGACAGGAACCATTTTCCTACGAGCAGTACTTC.

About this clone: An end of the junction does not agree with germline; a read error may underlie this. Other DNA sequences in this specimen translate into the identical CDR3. The CDR3 loop reads CASSGGQGGNSPLHF. The CDR3, as DNA: TGTGCCAGCAGTGGGGGACAGGGAGGTAATTCCCCCCTCCACTTT. The chain couples TRBV2 to TRBJ1-6; TRBD1 agrees at 9 bases. Germline V CDR1 and CDR2: SNHLY, FYNNEI. The CDR3 runs to 15 residues.

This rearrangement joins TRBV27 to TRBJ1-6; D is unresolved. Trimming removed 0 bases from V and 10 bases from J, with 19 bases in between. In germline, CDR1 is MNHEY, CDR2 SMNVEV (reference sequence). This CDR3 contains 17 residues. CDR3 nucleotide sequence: TGTGCCAGCAGTTTATCTCCGCGTGGGGTAACGGGGTCACCCCTCCACTTT. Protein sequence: CASSLSPRGVTGSPLHF.

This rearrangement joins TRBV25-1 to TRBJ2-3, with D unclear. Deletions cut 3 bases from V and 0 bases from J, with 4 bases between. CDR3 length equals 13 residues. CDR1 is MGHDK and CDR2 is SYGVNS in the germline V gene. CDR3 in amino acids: CASSDHSTDTQYF. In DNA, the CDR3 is TGTGCCAGCAGTGACCATAGCACAGATACGCAGTATTTT.

The DNA for the CDR3 is TGTGCCAGCAGAGACAGGATATACGAGCAGTACTTC. Protein: CASRDRIYEQYF. The V call is TRBV6-5, the J call TRBJ2-7, with a weak D call TRBD1 (6 bases). This CDR3 spans 12 amino acids. The V end lost 6 bases, the J end lost 4 bases, and 10 bases lay between the germline ends. CDR1 is MNHEY and CDR2 is SVGAGI in the germline V gene.

CDR3: CASSQDGVFAGGKNEQFF. The DNA of the CDR3 is TGCGCCAGCAGCCAAGATGGAGTCTTCGCGGGGGGCAAGAATGAGCAGTTCTTC. The V call is TRBV4-3, the J call TRBJ2-1; 8 bases are shared with TRBD2. The germline V gene encodes CDR1 LGHNA and CDR2 YSLEER. The junction had 14 bases not matched to a gene; V was cut back by 0 bases and J by 7 bases. The CDR3 extends over 18 amino acids.

Here the CDR3 DNA reads TGCAGTGCGCCGGGGACCCAGTACTTC. This codes for CSAPGTQYF. The chain carries TRBV20-1 and TRBJ2-5; D not resolved. V dropped 6 bases and J dropped 7 bases, with 6 bases sitting between them. CDR1 is DFQATT and CDR2 is SNEGSKA in the germline V gene (reference sequence). The CDR3 extends over 9 amino acids.

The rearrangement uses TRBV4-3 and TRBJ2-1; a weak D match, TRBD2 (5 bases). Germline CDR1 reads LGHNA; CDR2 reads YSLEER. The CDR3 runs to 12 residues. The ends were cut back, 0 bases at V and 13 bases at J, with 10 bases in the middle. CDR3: CASSQDRGPQFF. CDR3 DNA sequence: TGCGCCAGCAGCCAAGACCGAGGGCCTCAGTTCTTC.

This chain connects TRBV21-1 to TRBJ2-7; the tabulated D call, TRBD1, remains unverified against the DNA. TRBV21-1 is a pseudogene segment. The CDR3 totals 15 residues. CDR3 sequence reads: CASRLGTGEAYEQYF. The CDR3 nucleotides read TGTGCCAGCAGATTAGGGACAGGGGAAGCCTACGAGCAGTACTTC.

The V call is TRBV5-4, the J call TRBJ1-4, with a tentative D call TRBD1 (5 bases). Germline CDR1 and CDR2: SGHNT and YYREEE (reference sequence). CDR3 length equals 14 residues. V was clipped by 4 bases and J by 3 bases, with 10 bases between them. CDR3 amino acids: CASSVGAANEKLFF. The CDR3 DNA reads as TGTGCCAGCAGCGTAGGGGCCGCTAATGAAAAACTGTTTTTT.

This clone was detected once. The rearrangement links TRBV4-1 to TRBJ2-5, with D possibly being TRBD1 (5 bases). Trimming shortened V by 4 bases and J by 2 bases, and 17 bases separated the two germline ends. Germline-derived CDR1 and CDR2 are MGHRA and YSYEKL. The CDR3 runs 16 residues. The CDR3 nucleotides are TGCGCCAGCAGCCCTCGTACAGGCACGGCACAAGAGACCCAGTACTTC. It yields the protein CASSPRTGTAQETQYF.

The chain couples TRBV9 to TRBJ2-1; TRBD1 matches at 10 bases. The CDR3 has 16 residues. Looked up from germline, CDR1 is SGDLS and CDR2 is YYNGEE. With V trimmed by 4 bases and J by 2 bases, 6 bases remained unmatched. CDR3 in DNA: TGTGCCAGCAGCCTACTCGACAGGGGGCCCTACAATGAGCAGTTCTTC. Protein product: CASSLLDRGPYNEQFF.

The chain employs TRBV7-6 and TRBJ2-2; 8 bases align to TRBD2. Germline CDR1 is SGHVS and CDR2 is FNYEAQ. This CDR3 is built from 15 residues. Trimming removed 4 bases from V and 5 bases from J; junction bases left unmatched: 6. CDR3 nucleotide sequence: TGTGCCAGCAGCTCCCTTCTAGCGGGTACCGGGGAGCTGTTTTTT. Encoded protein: CASSSLLAGTGELFF.

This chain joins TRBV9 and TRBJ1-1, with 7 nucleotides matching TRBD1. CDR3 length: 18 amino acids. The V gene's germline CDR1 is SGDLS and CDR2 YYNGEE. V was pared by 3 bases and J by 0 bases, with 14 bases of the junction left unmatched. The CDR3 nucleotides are TGTGCCAGCAGCGAGTCTCCCGGGACAGCGAACATGAACACTGAAGCTTTCTTT. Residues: CASSESPGTANMNTEAFF.

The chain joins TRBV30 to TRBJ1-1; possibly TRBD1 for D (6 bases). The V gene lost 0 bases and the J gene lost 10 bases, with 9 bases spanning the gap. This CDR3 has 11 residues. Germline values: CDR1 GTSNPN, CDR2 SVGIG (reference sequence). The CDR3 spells CAWSVKGVAFF. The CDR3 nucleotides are TGTGCCTGGAGTGTGAAGGGGGTAGCTTTCTTT.